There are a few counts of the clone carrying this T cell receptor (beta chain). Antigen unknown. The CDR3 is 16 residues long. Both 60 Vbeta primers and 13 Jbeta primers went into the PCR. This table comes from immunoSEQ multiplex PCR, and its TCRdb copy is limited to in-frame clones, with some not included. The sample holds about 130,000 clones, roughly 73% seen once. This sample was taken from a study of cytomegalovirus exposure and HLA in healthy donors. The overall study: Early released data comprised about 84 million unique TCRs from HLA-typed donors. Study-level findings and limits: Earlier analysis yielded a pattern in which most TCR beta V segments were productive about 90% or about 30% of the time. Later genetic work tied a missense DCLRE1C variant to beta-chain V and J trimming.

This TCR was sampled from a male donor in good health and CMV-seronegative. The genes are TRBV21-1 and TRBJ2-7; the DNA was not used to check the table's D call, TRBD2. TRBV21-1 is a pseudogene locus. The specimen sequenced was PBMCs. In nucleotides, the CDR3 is TGTGCCAGCAGCAAAAGTTGGGGACTTCTTACCTACGAGCAGTACTTC. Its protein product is CASSKSWGLLTYEQYF.